Each of the 9 T cell receptor beta chains below was sequenced from the same sample in a study of OX40 agonist ivuxolimab in advanced cancers. The data were produced by immunoSEQ multiplex PCR, yet TCRdb's version contains in-frame clones alone and is incomplete. The sample has roughly 70,000 clones, 85% to 90% seen once. The specimen comprised CD4+ or CD8+ T cells sorted from blood, sampled in a trial of the OX40 agonist ivuxolimab. The receptors were sampled from an adult with an advanced solid tumor such as melanoma, head and neck, liver or kidney cancer.

This clone came up once. The chain recombines TRBV18 with TRBJ2-2; the match to TRBD2 covers 12 bases. The trim removed 4 bases at V and 5 bases at J, leaving 8 bases unmatched. CDR3 length equals 17 residues. Germline assignment: CDR1 KGHSH and CDR2 LQKENI. The DNA of the CDR3 is TGTGCCAGCTCACGCTCCGGGACTAGCGGGCGTACCGGGGAGCTGTTTTTT. As protein: CASSRSGTSGRTGELFF.

Notes on this clone: The same CDR3 is also encoded by other DNA sequences in this sample. The chain is built from TRBV19 and TRBJ2-7, with D unclear. V was shortened by 3 bases and J by 0 bases, with 6 bases between the two germline ends. This CDR3 spans 13 amino acids. CDR1 LNHDA and CDR2 SQIVND come from the germline V gene (reference sequence). CDR3 protein: CASSIGSSYEQYF. The CDR3 DNA reads as TGTGCCAGTAGTATCGGAAGCTCCTACGAGCAGTACTTC.

The chain combines TRBV27 with TRBJ2-7, with D possibly TRBD2 on 7 matching bases. V was shortened by 5 bases and J by 7 bases, with 21 bases between the two germline ends. The germline V gene has CDR1 MNHEY and CDR2 SMNVEV (reference sequence). This CDR3 region has 15 residues. The CDR3 protein is CASSDDGRPQGEQYF. CDR3 sequence (DNA): TGTGCCAGCAGTGACGACGGGAGGCCCCAGGGGGAGCAGTACTTC.

On this clone itself: Other DNA sequences in the sample encode the same CDR3. This sequence joins TRBV19 and TRBJ2-1, with D uncertain. The CDR3 covers 10 residues. The germline gives CDR1 LNHDA, CDR2 SQIVND (reference sequence). Between the trimmed V and J ends, which lost 8 bases and 6 bases, there was a span of 5 bases. CDR3 region: CASGRNEQFF. The CDR3 nucleotides are TGTGCCAGTGGTCGCAATGAGCAGTTCTTC.

This chain links TRBV5-1 with TRBJ2-7; 14 nucleotides agree with TRBD2. The CDR3 loop spans 15 amino acids. Trimming cost V 4 bases and J 5 bases; bases outside gene matches: 5. Germline CDR1 SGHRS, CDR2 YFSETQ. The CDR3 loop is CASSPGLAGVDEQYF. Here the CDR3 DNA reads TGCGCCAGCAGCCCGGGACTAGCGGGAGTGGACGAGCAGTACTTC.

The chain uses TRBV28 and TRBJ2-7; D is uncertain. Between the trimmed V and J ends, which lost 6 bases and 0 bases, there was a span of 6 bases. Germline-derived CDR1 and CDR2 are MDHEN and SYDVKM. CDR3 length: 12 amino acids. This CDR3 is CASRPSSYEQYF. As DNA, the CDR3 is TGTGCCAGCAGACCGAGCTCCTACGAGCAGTACTTC.

This clone has more than one count but fewer than ten. J is TRBJ2-7 and V is TRBV2; D is undetermined. This CDR3 region has 12 residues. V shed 6 bases and J shed 6 bases, with 12 bases lying between them. Germline lookup yields CDR1 SNHLY and CDR2 FYNNEI. CDR3 DNA: TGTGCCAGCAGGGCCGGGTCCCTCGAGCAGTACTTC. Its translation: CASRAGSLEQYF.

This clone was seen a few times. The J gene is TRBJ1-2, the V gene TRBV6-1; D not certain. The CDR3 covers 13 residues. The ends were cut back, 5 bases at V and 6 bases at J, with 13 bases in the middle. Germline V gives CDR1 MNHNS, CDR2 SASEGT. The CDR3 DNA follows: TGTGCCAGCAGTCCGGGTATGAAGGATGGCTACACCTTC. Translating it yields CASSPGMKDGYTF.

Notes on this clone: Other DNA variants within this sample encode the same CDR3. The DNA for the CDR3 is TGCAGCGTTGAAGGTGGCACAGATACGCAGTATTTT. This encodes CSVEGGTDTQYF. The rearrangement uses TRBV29-1 and TRBJ2-3, with D unclear. Trimming took 1 base from V and 1 from J, leaving 3 bases between them. Germline V gene data show CDR1 as SQVTM and CDR2 as ANQGSEA. The CDR3 runs to 12 residues.